The 19 T cell receptor beta chains below all came from one sample that was sequenced in a study of T cell responses to AZD1222 COVID-19 vaccine. The repertoire was sequenced with immunoSEQ multiplex PCR; TCRdb's copy has only in-frame clones and lacks some. The table has fewer than 200,000 clones, around 94% seen once. Here the sequenced sample was peripheral blood, taken on day 0 of AZD1222 vaccination. These TCRs come from an adult in good health.

The gene calls are TRBV3-1 (or the pseudogene TRBV3-2) and TRBJ2-7; possible D gene TRBD2, 7 bases. The germline V gene has CDR1 LGHDT and CDR2 YNNKEL (reference sequence). CDR3 size: 16 residues. V was cut by 6 bases and J by 1 base, with 19 bases left in between. The DNA for the CDR3 is TGTGCCAGCAGAGGGGGGGAGGACCAGTGGTCCTACGAGCAGTACTTC. It is translated as CASRGGEDQWSYEQYF.

J is TRBJ1-1 and V is TRBV19; TRBD1 agrees at 8 bases. The CDR3 runs 14 residues. The V segment lost 5 bases and the J segment 0 bases; nucleotides outside the gene matches: 2. Germline V gene sequence: CDR1 LNHDA, CDR2 SQIVND (reference sequence). The CDR3 here is CASSPDRVNTEAFF. The CDR3 region has the DNA TGTGCCAGTAGTCCGGACAGGGTGAACACTGAAGCTTTCTTT.

The rearrangement joins TRBV25-1 to TRBJ1-2, with TRBD1 matching 7 bases. After removal of 5 bases from V and 2 bases from J, the junction contained 8 bases not matched to a gene. Germline-derived CDR1 and CDR2 are MGHDK and SYGVNS. This CDR3 is 15 amino acids long. The chain's CDR3 is CASSRSLQGNYGYTF. DNA of the CDR3: TGTGCCAGCAGTCGATCATTACAGGGGAACTATGGCTACACCTTC.

The chain is built from TRBV6-5 and TRBJ1-3; 7 nucleotides line up with TRBD1. The CDR3 is 14 amino acids. Germline CDR1 MNHEY, CDR2 SVGAGI. J lost 2 bases, V lost 6 bases, and 4 bases had no gene match. This CDR3 reads CASRATGAGNTIYF. CDR3 sequence (DNA): TGTGCCAGCAGGGCTACAGGGGCTGGAAACACCATATATTTT.

The chain has TRBV3-1 (or the pseudogene TRBV3-2) and TRBJ2-7; 14 nucleotides match TRBD2. The CDR3 has 17 residues. After removal of 4 bases from V and 0 bases from J, the junction contained 5 bases not matched to a gene. Germline V CDR1 and CDR2: LGHDT, YNNKEL (reference sequence). CDR3 amino acids: CASSRGLAGGASYEQYF. The CDR3 DNA follows: TGTGCCAGCAGCCGAGGACTAGCGGGAGGCGCCTCCTACGAGCAGTACTTC.

This chain joins TRBV2 and TRBJ1-1; possibly TRBD1 for D (5 bases). The V gene lost 7 bases and the J gene lost 0 bases, with 18 bases spanning the gap. The V gene's germline CDR1 is SNHLY and CDR2 FYNNEI. This CDR3 comprises 16 residues. The CDR3 DNA sequence: TGTGCCAGCAAGCGGAGGGGAGCACCCATGAACACTGAAGCTTTCTTT. Translating gives CASKRRGAPMNTEAFF.

The chain employs TRBV5-1 and TRBJ2-5; 8 positions agree with TRBD1. The CDR3 totals 15 residues. V gave up 3 bases and J gave up 2 bases; unmatched junction bases: 6. CDR1 SGHRS and CDR2 YFSETQ come from the germline V gene. CDR3 nucleotide sequence: TGCGCCAGCAGCTCGACAGGGGCCCTACAAGAGACCCAGTACTTC. Translation: CASSSTGALQETQYF.

The chain recombines TRBV30 with TRBJ1-1, with a weak D call TRBD1 (5 bases). Germline loops: CDR1 GTSNPN, CDR2 SVGIG (reference sequence). Trimming pared 3 bases from V and 8 bases from J, leaving 25 bases between. This CDR3 is 16 amino acids long. The CDR3 sequence: CAWRKRGGLASGEAFF. In nucleotides, the CDR3 is TGTGCCTGGAGGAAGCGTGGGGGATTAGCCTCTGGGGAAGCTTTCTTT.

This chain joins TRBV5-1 and TRBJ1-1; D perhaps matches TRBD1 (6 bases). V dropped 2 bases and J dropped 1 base, with 12 bases sitting between them. Germline V gene data show CDR1 as SGHRS and CDR2 as YFSETQ. The CDR3 runs to 15 residues. The CDR3 loop is CASSFTGTKNTEAFF. In DNA, the CDR3 is TGCGCCAGCAGCTTTACCGGGACAAAGAACACTGAAGCTTTCTTT.

The chain is built from TRBV4-1 and TRBJ1-2; the match to TRBD1 covers 9 bases. The V gene's germline CDR1 is MGHRA and CDR2 YSYEKL. Trimming removed 2 bases from V and 2 bases from J; junction bases left unmatched: 6. The CDR3 runs 16 residues. The CDR3 sequence is CASSQRRTGVNYGYTF. In nucleotides, the CDR3 is TGCGCCAGCAGCCAAAGGAGGACAGGGGTCAACTATGGCTACACCTTC.

This chain uses TRBV19 with TRBJ1-1; D uncertain. The CDR3 has 9 amino acids. Germline CDR1 LNHDA, CDR2 SQIVND (reference sequence). Trimming took 10 bases from V and 4 from J, leaving 4 bases between them. The DNA for the CDR3 is TGTGCCAAAACCACTGAAGCTTTCTTT. Its protein product is CAKTTEAFF.

This clone appeared once. The CDR3 coding sequence is TGCGCCAGCAGCGCAGGACAGGGGGTATCGAACACCGGGGAGCTGTTTTTT. It yields the protein CASSAGQGVSNTGELFF. The chain joins TRBV10-2 to TRBJ2-2, with 10 bases that match TRBD1. CDR3 length: 17 residues. V dropped 6 bases and J dropped 0; count of bases not matched to a gene: 7. In germline, CDR1 is WSHSY, CDR2 SAAADI.

The chain is built from TRBV19 and TRBJ1-2; TRBD1 might be the D (6 bases). CDR3 length equals 13 residues. CDR1 is LNHDA, CDR2 SQIVND, per germline (reference sequence). The V end was cut by 3 bases, the J end by 4 bases, with 9 bases between. CDR3 amino acids: CASSIGQTYGYTF. The CDR3 DNA sequence: TGTGCCAGTAGTATTGGACAGACCTATGGCTACACCTTC. Full variable domain (missing parts from reference TRBV19 and TRBJ1-2): DGGITQSPKYLFRKEGQNVTLSCEQNLNHDAMYWYRQDPGQGLRLIYYSQIVNDFQKGDIAEGYSVSREKKESFPLTVTSAQKNPTAFYLCASSIGQTYGYTFGSGTRLTVV.

The chain uses TRBV7-9 and TRBJ1-4; weak D call: TRBD1 (5 bases). Trimming cost V 5 bases and J 5 bases, with 15 bases left between them. Per germline, CDR1 SEHNR and CDR2 FQNEAQ (reference sequence). The CDR3 is made up of 15 amino acids. This CDR3 reads CASSRTGTGNEKLFF. The CDR3 nucleotides read TGTGCCAGCAGCAGAACCGGGACGGGGAATGAAAAACTGTTTTTT.

The J gene is TRBJ2-7, the V gene TRBV10-3, with 10 bases lining up with TRBD1. This CDR3 is 12 amino acids long. The V gene's germline CDR1 is ENHRY and CDR2 SYGVKD. V dropped 10 bases and J dropped 7; count of bases not matched to a gene: 7. In nucleotides, the CDR3 is TGTGCCACCGGACAGGGGGTAAAAGAGCAGTACTTC. The encoded protein is CATGQGVKEQYF.

The chain recombines TRBV11-2 with TRBJ2-7; 7 bases are shared with TRBD1. Per germline, CDR1 SGHAT and CDR2 FQNNGV. J lost 7 bases, V lost 5 bases, and 5 bases had no gene match. CDR3 length equals 12 residues. The CDR3 DNA reads as TGTGCCAGCAGCCTCACAGGGGCTGAGCAGTACTTC. It codes for CASSLTGAEQYF.

The chain combines TRBV4-1 with TRBJ1-1; D unclear. V lost 0 bases, J lost 1 base, and 6 bases lay in between. Germline V lookup: CDR1 MGHRA, CDR2 YSYEKL. The CDR3 is 14 residues long. CDR3 DNA sequence: TGCGCCAGCAGCCAAGAACTGGGGAACACTGAAGCTTTCTTT. Translation: CASSQELGNTEAFF.

CDR3 protein: CASSYRTGEDKYSNQPQHF. The DNA for the CDR3 is TGTGCCAGCAGTTACCGGACAGGGGAGGATAAGTATAGCAATCAGCCCCAGCATTTT. This chain links TRBV6-7 with TRBJ1-5, with TRBD1 identical over 9 bases. TRBV6-7 is identified as an open reading frame with a role that is uncertain. This CDR3 contains 19 residues. Trimming removed 2 bases from V and 0 bases from J; junction bases left unmatched: 11.

In this sample, this clone turned up a few times. The gene calls are TRBV25-1 and TRBJ2-5, with D uncertain. Trimming pared 6 bases from V and 5 bases from J, leaving 7 bases between. Germline values: CDR1 MGHDK, CDR2 SYGVNS. CDR3 size: 11 residues. CDR3 region: CASRRTETQYF. The CDR3 nucleotides are TGTGCCAGCAGAAGAACGGAGACCCAGTACTTC.